The 25 T cell receptor beta chains below come from one sample, sequenced in a study of OX40 agonist ivuxolimab in advanced cancers. The repertoire was sequenced with immunoSEQ multiplex PCR; TCRdb's copy has only in-frame clones and lacks some. The data contain around 94,000 clones, under 95% of them seen just once; the ten biggest clones take up 0.7% to 0.95%. The sequencing used CD4+ or CD8+ T cells sorted from blood, collected in a trial of the OX40 agonist ivuxolimab. The receptors were sampled from an adult with an advanced solid tumor such as melanoma, head and neck, liver or kidney cancer.

The rearrangement links TRBV5-1 to TRBJ1-2; D is undetermined. The CDR3 runs 13 residues. Per the germline V gene, CDR1 is SGHRS and CDR2 is YFSETQ. The ends were cut back, 3 bases at V and 5 bases at J, with 11 bases in the middle. CDR3 sequence reads: CASSSALGYGYTF. Written as DNA, the CDR3 is TGCGCCAGCAGCTCAGCGCTTGGGTATGGCTACACCTTC.

The chain couples TRBV5-1 to TRBJ1-4; 11 bases align to TRBD1. V lost 4 bases and J lost 8; bases outside the gene matches: 10. This CDR3 has 16 amino acids. CDR1 and CDR2 from the germline V gene are SGHRS and YFSETQ. The CDR3 loop reads CASSPRTGGVREKLFF. CDR3 DNA: TGCGCCAGCAGCCCCCGGACAGGGGGCGTGAGGGAAAAACTGTTTTTT.

The rearrangement links TRBV21-1 to TRBJ2-1; the table's D call, TRBD2, was not checked against the DNA. TRBV21-1 is a recognized pseudogene. This CDR3 region has 18 residues. CDR3 in amino acids: CASSKGRGLLWVYNEQFF. The DNA for the CDR3 is TGTGCCAGCAGCAAGGGGAGGGGGTTGCTTTGGGTTTACAATGAGCAGTTCTTC.

This clone was detected a few times. The chain has TRBV20-1 and TRBJ1-1; no clear D. The CDR3 runs to 10 residues. CDR1 and CDR2 from the germline V gene are DFQATT and SNEGSKA (reference sequence). V lost 3 bases and J 7 bases, leaving 6 bases between the germline ends. Here the CDR3 DNA reads TGCAGTGCTAGTAATCATGAAGCTTTCTTT. Translation: CSASNHEAFF.

This chain uses TRBV19 with TRBJ2-1; 7 bases match TRBD2. V lost 0 bases and J lost 5; bases outside the gene matches: 7. This CDR3 comprises 16 residues. Germline CDR1 is LNHDA and CDR2 is SQIVND (reference sequence). The CDR3 coding sequence is TGTGCCAGTAGTATAGATGCCCAGGGAGGGAACAATGAGCAGTTCTTC. Its protein is CASSIDAQGGNNEQFF.

The rearrangement uses TRBV6-6 and TRBJ2-5; TRBD2 matches 8 bases. J gave up 2 bases and V 8 bases, and 13 bases lay outside the gene matches. The CDR3 runs 16 residues. CDR1 MNHNY and CDR2 SVGAGI come from the germline V gene (reference sequence). CDR3 sequence: CASGRADGGGQETQYF. The CDR3 DNA reads TGTGCCAGCGGAAGGGCCGACGGCGGGGGGCAAGAGACCCAGTACTTC.

This chain links TRBV20-1 with TRBJ2-1; maybe TRBD1 (5 bases). Germline CDR1 and CDR2: DFQATT and SNEGSKA (reference sequence). The CDR3 covers 11 residues. V lost 4 bases and J 8 bases, leaving 9 bases between the germline ends. The CDR3 is CSATGFDEQFF. The DNA of the CDR3 is TGCAGTGCTACAGGGTTCGATGAGCAGTTCTTC.

Notes on this clone: Mismatch with germline at one junction end may stem from a read error. The CDR3 sequence is CASSDGVSIYEQHF. In DNA, the CDR3 is TGTGCCAGCAGCGACGGGGTGTCGATCTACGAGCAGCACTTC. The chain recombines TRBV7-2 with TRBJ2-7; tentatively, D is TRBD2 (5 bases). Germline V gene sequence: CDR1 SGHTA, CDR2 FQGNSA. The CDR3 consists of 14 residues. The full variable domain, in which reference TRBV7-2 and TRBJ2-7 provide the parts outside the CDR3, is GAGVSQSPSNKVTEKGKDVELRCDPISGHTALYWYRQSLGQGLEFLIYFQGNSAPDKSGLPSDRFSAERTGGSVSTLTIQRTQQEDSAVYLCASSDGVSIYEQHFGPGTRLTVT.

The J gene is TRBJ2-3, the V gene TRBV7-3; D is ambiguous. The CDR3 consists of 15 residues. Trimming removed 1 base from V and 2 bases from J, with 10 bases in between. Germline CDR1 reads SGHTA; CDR2 reads FQGTGA. This chain's CDR3 is CASSLNPTPTDTQYF. CDR3 DNA: TGTGCCAGCAGCTTAAACCCCACGCCCACAGATACGCAGTATTTT.

The DNA of the CDR3 is TGTGCCAGCAGCTTTCTCTTCGGACAGCCGAACACTGAAGCTTTCTTT. As protein: CASSFLFGQPNTEAFF. This chain uses TRBV13 with TRBJ1-1, with D possibly TRBD1 on 6 matching bases. Deletions cut 3 bases from V and 1 base from J, with 15 bases between. The CDR3 has 16 residues. CDR1 PRHDT and CDR2 FYEKMQ come from the germline V gene (reference sequence). Filled out from reference TRBV13 and TRBJ1-1, the complete variable domain reads AAGVIQSPRHLIKEKRETATLKCYPIPRHDTVYWYQQGPGQDPQFLISFYEKMQSDKGSIPDRFSAQQFSDYHSELNMSSLELGDSALYFCASSFLFGQPNTEAFFGQGTRLTVV.

The chain employs TRBV28 and TRBJ2-1; TRBD2 is a possible D gene (6 bases). This CDR3 comprises 16 residues. V lost 5 bases to trimming and J lost 0 bases, with 14 bases between them. Per the germline V gene, CDR1 is MDHEN and CDR2 is SYDVKM. In nucleotides, the CDR3 is TGTGCCAGCAGTCATGTGGGGGGAAGCTCCTACAATGAGCAGTTCTTC. Encoded protein: CASSHVGGSSYNEQFF.

The chain uses TRBV18 and TRBJ2-6, with unresolved D. The ends were cut back, 1 base at V and 0 bases at J, with 7 bases in the middle. In germline, CDR1 is KGHSH, CDR2 LQKENI. This CDR3 has 16 amino acids. The CDR3 coding sequence is TGTGCCAGCTCACCACTTGGTAACTCTGGGGCCAACGTCCTGACTTTC. Translation gives CASSPLGNSGANVLTF. Using reference TRBV18 and TRBJ2-6 for the parts outside the CDR3, the full variable domain is NAGVMQNPRHLVRRRGQEARLRCSPMKGHSHVYWYRQLPEEGLKFMVYLQKENIIDESGMPKERFSAEFPKEGPSILRIQQVVRGDSAAYFCASSPLGNSGANVLTFGAGSRLTVL.

This clone was observed once. The J gene is TRBJ1-2, the V gene TRBV5-6, with D hard to call. Trimming left V 3 bases short and J 3 bases short, with 15 bases between. Germline V lookup: CDR1 SGHDT, CDR2 YYEEEE. The CDR3 consists of 15 residues. The CDR3 sequence is CASSSIPGKDYGYTF. The CDR3 nucleotides read TGTGCCAGCAGCTCCATCCCGGGCAAGGACTATGGCTACACCTTC.

The V gene is TRBV11-2, the J gene TRBJ2-7; D remains ambiguous. The germline gives CDR1 SGHAT, CDR2 FQNNGV. V was trimmed by 7 bases and J by 3 bases, leaving 19 bases between them. The CDR3 is 15 residues long. The chain's CDR3 is CASNPKRVGLYEQYF. The CDR3 region has the DNA TGTGCCAGCAACCCTAAAAGGGTAGGGCTCTACGAGCAGTACTTC.

CDR3 protein: CSVGNGGPQKYF. CDR3 coding DNA: TGCAGCGTTGGAAATGGGGGACCGCAAAAGTATTTT. The rearrangement joins TRBV29-1 to TRBJ2-3, with D possibly called TRBD1 or TRBD2 (5 bases each). The V gene's germline CDR1 is SQVTM and CDR2 ANQGSEA. The CDR3 runs 12 residues. The V end lost 4 bases, the J end lost 13 bases, and 18 bases lay between the germline ends.

The gene calls are TRBV7-8 and TRBJ2-5, with TRBD2 matching over 13 bases. The end of the DNA aligns better with TRBJ2-7, so the J call may be wrong. The CDR3 totals 16 residues. The germline gives CDR1 SGHVS, CDR2 FQNEAQ. CDR3 amino acids: CASSPWTSGSDHEQYF. CDR3 DNA: TGTGCCAGCAGCCCGTGGACTAGCGGGAGCGATCACGAGCAGTACTTC.

The V and J genes are TRBV5-1 and TRBJ1-1; D gene unclear. Germline V lookup: CDR1 SGHRS, CDR2 YFSETQ. V was clipped by 7 bases and J by 9 bases, with 16 bases between them. CDR3 length: 12 residues. The CDR3 nucleotides are TGCGCCAGCGGGGAACCGGGAAACCAAGCTTTCTTT. Amino acid sequence: CASGEPGNQAFF.

The chain links TRBV5-4 to TRBJ2-3; 8 nucleotides line up with TRBD2. Germline CDR1 reads SGHNT; CDR2 reads YYREEE (reference sequence). Trimming took 6 bases from V and 5 from J; bases not matched to a gene: 5. This CDR3 is 13 amino acids long. The CDR3 nucleotides read TGTGCCAGCAATCCGCGGGGGGTAGATACGCAGTATTTT. Encoded protein: CASNPRGVDTQYF.

V and J are TRBV4-2 and TRBJ1-3; D gene ambiguous. V lost 4 bases and J 0 bases, leaving 10 bases between the germline ends. Germline V lookup: CDR1 LGHNA, CDR2 YNFKEQ. The CDR3 runs to 15 residues. CDR3 DNA sequence: TGTGCCAGCAGCCCCAGGACTCCCTCTGGAAACACCATATATTTT. Translated: CASSPRTPSGNTIYF.

The rearrangement joins TRBV11-2 to TRBJ1-1; D is perhaps TRBD1 (6 bases). CDR1 and CDR2 (germline): SGHAT, FQNNGV. V lost 2 bases, J lost 4 bases, and 11 bases lay in between. The CDR3 is 14 residues long. CDR3 coding DNA: TGTGCCAGCAGCTTAACAGGGAAATCCACTGAAGCTTTCTTT. This translates into CASSLTGKSTEAFF.

The rearrangement joins TRBV11-3 to TRBJ1-3; possible D gene TRBD1, 5 bases. The CDR3 runs 16 residues. V lost 1 base and J lost 0, with 10 bases in between. Germline V gene lookup returns CDR1 SGHNT and CDR2 YENEEA. The CDR3 sequence: CASSLVPGYSGNTIYF. The CDR3, as DNA: TGTGCCAGCAGCTTAGTTCCAGGGTACTCTGGAAACACCATATATTTT. Full variable domain (rest looked up from reference TRBV11-3 and TRBJ1-3): EAGVVQSPRYKIIEKKQPVAFWCNPISGHNTLYWYLQNLGQGPELLIRYENEEAVDDSQLPKDRFSAERLKGVDSTLKIQPAELGDSAVYLCASSLVPGYSGNTIYFGEGSWLTVV.

The chain links TRBV6-9 to TRBJ2-3; 10 positions match TRBD2. The CDR3 has 15 amino acids. The V and J ends lost 3 bases and 5 bases, in that order; junction bases with no gene match: 5. Germline lookup yields CDR1 MNHGY and CDR2 SVAAGI. CDR3 DNA sequence: TGTGCCAGCAGTTACCAGGGACTAGCGAAAGATACGCAGTATTTT. Protein: CASSYQGLAKDTQYF.

V and J are TRBV7-9 and TRBJ2-5, with unresolved D. This CDR3 region has 16 residues. Trimming took 1 base from V and 5 from J, leaving 17 bases between them. Germline V CDR1 and CDR2: SEHNR, FQNEAQ (reference sequence). CDR3 sequence: CASSLVRGVVAETQYF. CDR3 nucleotide sequence: TGTGCCAGCAGCTTAGTTCGTGGGGTAGTCGCGGAGACCCAGTACTTC.

The V gene is TRBV29-1, the J gene TRBJ2-1, with D unresolved. V dropped 5 bases and J dropped 4 bases, with 9 bases sitting between them. Germline values: CDR1 SQVTM, CDR2 ANQGSEA. The CDR3 has 12 residues. The DNA of the CDR3 is TGCAGCGTTCTCGAGTCGTACAATGAGCAGTTCTTC. This codes for CSVLESYNEQFF.

The CDR3 bases are TGTGCCAGCAGCTTAACGCCGCGATCTGGAAACACCATATATTTT. Encoded protein: CASSLTPRSGNTIYF. The V call is TRBV7-3, the J call TRBJ1-3; D is unclear. Looked up from germline, CDR1 is SGHTA and CDR2 is FQGTGA. V was clipped by 0 bases and J by 1 base, with 7 bases between them. The CDR3 is 15 residues long.